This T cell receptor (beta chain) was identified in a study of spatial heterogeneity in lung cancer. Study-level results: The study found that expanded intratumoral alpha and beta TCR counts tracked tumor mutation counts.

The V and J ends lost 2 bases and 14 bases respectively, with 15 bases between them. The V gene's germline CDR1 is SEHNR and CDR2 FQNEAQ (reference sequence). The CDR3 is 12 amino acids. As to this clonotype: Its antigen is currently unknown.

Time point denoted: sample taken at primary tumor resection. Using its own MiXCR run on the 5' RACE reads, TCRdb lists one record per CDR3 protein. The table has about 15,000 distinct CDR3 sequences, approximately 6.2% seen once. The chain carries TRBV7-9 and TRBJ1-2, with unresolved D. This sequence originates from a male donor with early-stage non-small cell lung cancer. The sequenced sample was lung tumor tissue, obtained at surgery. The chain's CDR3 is CASSLSLQTYTF. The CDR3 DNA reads TGTGCCAGCAGCTTAAGTCTCCAGACTTATACCTTC.